This T cell receptor (beta chain) was sequenced for a study of blood T cell repertoires in COVID-19. Study background: From the United States, Italy and Spain came samples of acute and convalescent COVID-19. Nucleic acid was either cDNA or gDNA, and it came from T cells, B-cell-depleted T cells, or PBMCs.

The ends were cut back, 4 bases at V and 8 bases at J, with 24 bases in the middle. CDR3 length: 16 residues. The germline CDR1 and CDR2 sequences are SGDLS and YYNGEE. In the original analysis: It was from reference gene primer amplification that nucleated cell counts were estimated. Data came from immunoSEQ multiplex PCR; TCRdb stores just in-frame clones and leaves some out. The DNA was the basis for D and trimming; V, J and clone size are from that table. The sample yields 100,000 to 150,000 clones, about 90% seen once. The chain joins TRBV9 to TRBJ1-2, with unresolved D. Sequenced material: peripheral blood. The clonotype comes from a woman between 65 and 79 years old with acute or convalescent COVID-19. As DNA, the CDR3 is TGTGCCAGCAGCCCTACCGGAGGTCCTACCTTGGACGGCTACACCTTC. It specifies CASSPTGGPTLDGYTF.